The clone carrying this T cell receptor (beta chain) was recorded at least ten times. Antigen specificity is unknown. The study amplified TCR beta CDR3 regions using RNA transcripts. The authors performed first-round RT-PCR with HTBI primers and then a second-round multiplex PCR. TCRdb passed the multiplex PCR reads through MiXCR, listing each CDR3 protein once. The sample consists of roughly 400,000 distinct CDR3 sequences, 18% of them appearing once. The data are from a study of Graves' ophthalmopathy and Graves' hyperthyroidism. The CDR3 is made up of 15 amino acids. CDR1 and CDR2 (germline): MNHNS, SASEGT. Trimming removed 6 bases at V and 0 bases at J, with 12 bases between. Broader study findings: A majority of expanded thyroid clonotypes exceeding 0.001 frequency were likewise present in blood. Classification of ophthalmopathy versus stable hyperthyroidism by a 13-signature model yielded about 90% sensitivity and about 83% specificity. The model flagged ophthalmopathy progression at roughly 64% sensitivity and 72% to 80% specificity.

Sample: peripheral blood. The chain carries TRBV6-1 and TRBJ2-4; no clear D. The sequence was obtained from a woman under 30 with Graves' ophthalmopathy. The CDR3 sequence: CASSPRPQAKNIQYF. As DNA, the CDR3 is TGTGCCAGCAGCCCCAGGCCACAAGCCAAAAACATTCAGTACTTC.